These 12 T cell receptor beta chains came from one sample sequenced in a study of blood T cell repertoires in COVID-19. Repertoires were generated with immunoSEQ multiplex PCR, while TCRdb's copy carries only in-frame clones and drops some. This table has more than 100,000 clones, 70% to 90% appearing once. The sample consisted of peripheral blood. These receptors originate from a woman in her sixties or seventies with acute or convalescent COVID-19.

The chain recombines TRBV3-1 (or the pseudogene TRBV3-2) with TRBJ2-1, with TRBD1 matching 8 bases. The germline gives CDR1 LGHDT, CDR2 YNNKEL (reference sequence). This CDR3 region has 13 residues. Losses at the gene ends were 4 bases for V and 7 bases for J; bases not matched to a gene: 3. The CDR3 spells CASSLTGGNEQFF. Here the CDR3 DNA reads TGTGCCAGCAGCCTAACAGGGGGGAATGAGCAGTTCTTC.

The chain employs TRBV5-1 and TRBJ2-4; TRBD1 is a possible D gene (6 bases). This CDR3 region has 13 residues. CDR1 SGHRS and CDR2 YFSETQ come from the germline V gene. The V end was cut by 4 bases, the J end by 7 bases, with 12 bases between. The CDR3 coding sequence is TGCGCCAGCAGCGGGGCAGGGGCGAACATTCAGTACTTC. It is translated as CASSGAGANIQYF.

This clone was seen only a few times. The chain has TRBV5-1 and TRBJ2-2; tentative D call: TRBD1 (6 bases). Germline-derived CDR1 and CDR2 are SGHRS and YFSETQ. Trimming took off 2 bases at V and 9 bases at J, with 11 bases between the two ends. The CDR3 is 13 residues long. CDR3 in amino acids: CASSLQGSRELFF. Written as DNA, the CDR3 is TGCGCCAGCAGCTTACAGGGTTCCAGGGAGCTGTTTTTT.

The chain joins TRBV7-2 to TRBJ2-1, with 11 positions matching TRBD2. V lost 5 bases to trimming and J lost 6 bases; unmatched junction nucleotides: 6. This CDR3 spans 15 amino acids. Germline V CDR1 and CDR2: SGHTA, FQGNSA. In DNA form, the CDR3 reads TGTGCCAGCAGCCATAGCGGGAGGGGGAGCAATGAGCAGTTCTTC. Amino acids: CASSHSGRGSNEQFF. Together with reference TRBV7-2 and TRBJ2-1, the CDR3 gives the full variable domain: GAGVSQSPSNKVTEKGKDVELRCDPISGHTALYWYRQSLGQGLEFLIYFQGNSAPDKSGLPSDRFSAERTGGSVSTLTIQRTQQEDSAVYLCASSHSGRGSNEQFFGPGTRLTVL.

The chain carries TRBV12-3 or TRBV12-4 and TRBJ1-4; TRBD1 might be the D (6 bases). Trimming shortened V by 4 bases and J by 7 bases, and 10 bases separated the two germline ends. The CDR3 is 13 residues long. The CDR3 spells CASSWGGSEKLFF. The CDR3 region has the DNA TGTGCCAGCAGTTGGGGGGGCAGTGAAAAACTGTTTTTT.

The chain has TRBV28 and TRBJ1-1, with a tentative D call TRBD1 (6 bases). CDR1 and CDR2 from the germline V gene are MDHEN and SYDVKM. The V gene lost 4 bases and the J gene lost 7 bases, with 16 bases spanning the gap. The CDR3 spans 14 residues. The chain's CDR3 is CASSSVREGGEAFF. Written as DNA, the CDR3 is TGTGCCAGCAGTTCCGTCCGGGAGGGGGGTGAAGCTTTCTTT. The variable domain in full, completed from reference TRBV28 and TRBJ1-1, reads DVKVTQSSRYLVKRTGEKVFLECVQDMDHENMFWYRQDPGLGLRLIYFSYDVKMKEKGDIPEGYSVSREKKERFSLILESASTNQTSMYLCASSSVREGGEAFFGQGTRLTVV.

The chain combines TRBV7-8 with TRBJ1-4; TRBD1 agrees at 7 bases. The CDR3 is 15 residues long. Germline V gene lookup returns CDR1 SGHVS and CDR2 FQNEAQ. Losses at the gene ends were 3 bases for V and 5 bases for J; bases not matched to a gene: 6. The CDR3 loop reads CASSFVGTDNEKLFF. The CDR3, as DNA: TGTGCCAGCAGCTTCGTAGGGACAGACAATGAAAAACTGTTTTTT.

This clone has a single count. This same CDR3 is encoded by further DNA sequences in the sample. J is TRBJ2-1 and V is TRBV9; possibly TRBD1 for D (5 bases). Germline V gene data show CDR1 as SGDLS and CDR2 as YYNGEE. V gave up 4 bases and J gave up 0 bases, with 11 bases separating them. CDR3 length: 15 amino acids. CDR3 sequence reads: CASSTGPGSYNEQFF. Here the CDR3 DNA reads TGTGCCAGCAGCACAGGACCGGGCTCCTACAATGAGCAGTTCTTC.

The CDR3 region is CASSPGPPQGAWGYTF. The CDR3 nucleotides read TGTGCCAGCAGCCCGGGTCCCCCACAGGGGGCGTGGGGCTACACCTTC. The chain is built from TRBV5-4 and TRBJ1-2, with 9 bases lining up with TRBD1. J lost 8 bases, V lost 4 bases, and 15 bases had no gene match. The CDR3 is 16 amino acids. Germline lookup yields CDR1 SGHNT and CDR2 YYREEE (reference sequence).

The V gene is TRBV30, the J gene TRBJ2-5; 8 bases are shared with TRBD2. J was trimmed by 2 bases and V by 1 base; bases with no gene match: 3. CDR3 size: 14 residues. CDR1 GTSNPN and CDR2 SVGIG come from the germline V gene (reference sequence). The CDR3 DNA reads TGTGCCTGGAGTGCCACTAGCGGACAAGAGACCCAGTACTTC. Residues: CAWSATSGQETQYF.

This clone was picked up one time. This CDR3 is CASSPRTSGRETQYF. DNA of the CDR3: TGTGCCAGCTCACCGAGGACTAGCGGGAGGGAGACCCAGTACTTC. This sequence joins TRBV18 and TRBJ2-5, with 14 bases matching TRBD2. CDR1 and CDR2 from the germline V gene are KGHSH and LQKENI. This CDR3 is built from 15 residues. The V segment lost 3 bases and the J segment 5 bases; nucleotides outside the gene matches: 2.

The chain recombines TRBV11-2 with TRBJ2-1, with TRBD2 identical over 7 bases. CDR1 and CDR2 from the germline V gene are SGHAT and FQNNGV. This CDR3 comprises 15 residues. After removal of 4 bases from V and 10 bases from J, the junction contained 13 bases not matched to a gene. The CDR3 region is CASSSNGVRGKEQFF. As DNA, the CDR3 is TGTGCCAGCAGCTCGAACGGGGTGCGGGGGAAGGAGCAGTTCTTC.